The rows below give T cell receptor beta chains drawn from one sample of a study of early T cells in non-severe SARS-CoV-2 infection. Each CDR3 protein is one row after TCRdb ran MiXCR on the 5' RACE reads. The sample shows about 34,000 distinct CDR3 sequences, 4.5% to 7% of them seen only once. Sequenced material: whole blood. The receptors derive from an adult who was a healthcare worker with PCR-confirmed SARS-CoV-2 infection or an uninfected control (not recorded which). CDR3s include the opening cysteine and the closing phenylalanine or tryptophan. A D gene is named only where the DNA matches it firmly. The listing skips clone size in some rows; elsewhere it reads once, few, many or a size class.

v_call	clone_size	d_call	j_call	cdr3_nt	cdr3_aa
TRBV6-5	.	TRBD1	TRBJ1-2	TGTGCCAGCAGCAGAAGACAGGGACCTAACTATGGCTACACCTTC	CASSRRQGPNYGYTF
TRBV28	.	TRBD2	TRBJ2-2	TGTGCCAGCAGTATGATTGCCGGGACTAGCGGGACCGGGGAGCTGTTTTTT	CASSMIAGTSGTGELFF
TRBV7-2	many	TRBD1	TRBJ1-2	TGTGCCAGCAGCTTGTCAGGGGGTGACATTTATGGCTACACCTTC	CASSLSGGDIYGYTF
TRBV28	many	.	TRBJ2-6	TGTGCCAGCAGCTCACCTAGCTCTGGGGCCAACGTCCTGACTTTC	CASSSPSSGANVLTF
TRBV5-4	many	.	TRBJ2-5	TGTGCCAGCAGCCTCGGGGGACTGTACCAAGAGACCCAGTACTTC	CASSLGGLYQETQYF
TRBV6-5	few	TRBD2	TRBJ2-1	TGTGCCAGCAGTTACTCGAGTAGCGGGAGGGCTGAGCAGTTCTTC	CASSYSSSGRAEQFF
TRBV13	.	TRBD2	TRBJ2-3	TGTGCCAGCAGCTTTGGACTAGCGGGAGGGGTTCTCGTTACGCAGTATTTT	CASSFGLAGGVLVTQYF
TRBV5-1	.	.	TRBJ2-1	TGCGCCAGCAGCTTGCCCTCGATCTACAATGAGCAGTTCTTC	CASSLPSIYNEQFF
TRBV5-4	medium-sized	TRBD1	TRBJ1-1	TGTGCCAGCAGTCCTTCACCCGGGACAGGGGACACTGAAGCTTTCTTT	CASSPSPGTGDTEAFF
TRBV12-3/TRBV12-4	.	TRBD1	TRBJ2-2	TGTGCCAGCAGTCCCCCGGCGCAGGGGGTCACCGGGGAGCTGTTTTTT	CASSPPAQGVTGELFF
TRBV20-1	many	TRBD2	TRBJ2-3	TGCAGTGCTAGACCGGGGACTAGGTTGGATACGCAGTATTTT	CSARPGTRLDTQYF
TRBV2	.	.	TRBJ2-1	TGTGCCAGCAGTGAGGCCCTTGGGCTAGTAAATGAGCAGTTCTTC	CASSEALGLVNEQFF
TRBV6-5	many	TRBD2	TRBJ2-2	TGTGCTTCGGCTAGCGGGAGTGTGGGGGCCGGGGAGCTGTTTTTT	CASASGSVGAGELFF
TRBV28	.	.	TRBJ1-3	TGTGCCAGCAGTCCTATAGGCACTCGCACCATATATTTT	CASSPIGTRTIYF
TRBV6-6	many	.	TRBJ1-2	TGTGCCAGCACCCTGCAGGGAAACTATGGCTACACCTTC	CASTLQGNYGYTF
TRBV6-6	few	TRBD2	TRBJ2-2	TGTGCCAGCAGACCCCCCTCCAGCGGGAAGGGCGGGGAGCTGTTTTTT	CASRPPSSGKGGELFF
TRBV7-8	many	.	TRBJ2-5	TGTGCCAGCAGCTTAGGACGCGGATCAAAGCAAGAGACCCAGTACTTC	CASSLGRGSKQETQYF
TRBV5-1	many	.	TRBJ2-2	TGCGCCAGCAGAAGGACAGAGACCGGGGAGCTGTTTTTT	CASRRTETGELFF
TRBV5-1	few	.	TRBJ2-7	TGCGCCAGCAGCACCTATACCTCCTACGAGCAGTACTTC	CASSTYTSYEQYF
TRBV15	few	.	TRBJ2-7	TGTGCCACCAGCAGAGATCAGGGTTCCTACGAGCAGTACTTC	CATSRDQGSYEQYF
TRBV20-1	few	TRBD1	TRBJ1-4	TGCAGTGCTAGTGGGATCAGGGGGCTGTTTTTT	CSASGIRGLFF
TRBV5-4	.	TRBD1	TRBJ2-3	TGTGCCAGCAGTTTTCCGGGACAGGGGATCGCAGATACGCAGTATTTT	CASSFPGQGIADTQYF
TRBV7-6	many	TRBD2	TRBJ2-5	TGTGCCAGCAGCTTAGCGCCGGCTAGCGGGAGTGAGACCCAGTACTTC	CASSLAPASGSETQYF
TRBV11-2	many	TRBD2	TRBJ2-1	TGTGCCAGCAGCTTTAGCGGGAGCTCCTACAATGAGCAGTTCTTC	CASSFSGSSYNEQFF
TRBV27	few	.	TRBJ1-2	TGTGCCAGCAGTTTACGTCCGAACTATGGCTACACCTTC	CASSLRPNYGYTF
TRBV7-3	few	TRBD2	TRBJ2-4	TGTGCCAGCAGCCCGACTAGCGGATTAGCCAAAAACATTCAGTACTTC	CASSPTSGLAKNIQYF
TRBV7-6	.	TRBD1	TRBJ2-1	TGTGCCAGCAGCCAGGGGGCAGGGGTAGCCTACAATGAGCAGTTCTTC	CASSQGAGVAYNEQFF
TRBV7-3	many	.	TRBJ1-1	TGTGCCAGCAGCGCGGGACCACATGGGACTGAAGCTTTCTTT	CASSAGPHGTEAFF
TRBV2	.	.	TRBJ1-2	TGTGCCAGCAGTTTAGGTCAGGGTCTTTATGGCTACACCTTC	CASSLGQGLYGYTF
TRBV24-1	few	.	TRBJ2-1	TGTGCCACCAGTGAAGGGGGGACCTACAATGAGCAGTTCTTC	CATSEGGTYNEQFF
TRBV18	few	.	TRBJ2-5	TGTGCCAGCTCACCACCGAGGCAGATCCAAGAGACCCAGTACTTC	CASSPPRQIQETQYF
TRBV5-1	few	.	TRBJ1-4	TGCGCCAGCAGCTTCTCCGGGACCCCTAATGAAAAACTGTTTTTT	CASSFSGTPNEKLFF
TRBV5-1	many	.	TRBJ1-2	TGCGCCAGCAGCTTTTTGGGGCAGGGGAACTATGGCTACACCTTC	CASSFLGQGNYGYTF
TRBV24-1	few	TRBD2	TRBJ2-1	TGTGCCACCAGTACCACTACTAGCGGGACCTACAATGAGCAGTTCTTC	CATSTTTSGTYNEQFF
TRBV29-1	.	TRBD2	TRBJ2-1	TGCAGCGTCGGGGGGGGCTCCTACAATGAGCAGTTCTTC	CSVGGGSYNEQFF
TRBV5-1	many	TRBD2	TRBJ2-7	TGCGCCAGCAGTCCATGGACTAGCGGGAGTGGTGAGCAGTACTTC	CASSPWTSGSGEQYF
TRBV10-3	few	TRBD1	TRBJ1-4	TGTGCCATCCAGGGACAGGGAGGTGAAAAACTGTTTTTT	CAIQGQGGEKLFF
TRBV21-1	many	.	TRBJ1-3	TGTGCCAGCAGCTTCCGGGACAGGAGAAACACCATATATTTT	CASSFRDRRNTIYF
TRBV10-3	many	TRBD1	TRBJ1-4	TGTGCCATCAGGAAAGGACAGGGAAATGAAAAACTGTTTTTT	CAIRKGQGNEKLFF
TRBV6-5	few	.	TRBJ2-2	TGTGCCAGCAGCCCCCATCAGATGTCGAACACCGGGGAGCTGTTTTTT	CASSPHQMSNTGELFF
TRBV7-2	many	.	TRBJ2-7	TGTGCCAGCAGCTTAGCGCAGGGGCAGAGCTACGAGCAGTACTTC	CASSLAQGQSYEQYF
TRBV6-1	.	TRBD1	TRBJ1-1	TGTGTCGGCCGGACAGGGCGGTCCGGCGGGGCTTTCTTT	CVGRTGRSGGAFF
TRBV27	few	TRBD2	TRBJ2-7	TGTGCCAGCAGCTTATTCTGGACTAGCGGGAGGGCCGGGTACGAGCAGTACTTC	CASSLFWTSGRAGYEQYF
TRBV3-1	few	.	TRBJ2-3	TGTGCCAGCAGCCAAGTAAACACAGATACGCAGTATTTT	CASSQVNTDTQYF
TRBV20-1	many	.	TRBJ2-3	TGCAGTGCTAGAAGGATTGGGCATCTGGGAGCAGATACGCAGTATTTT	CSARRIGHLGADTQYF
TRBV7-8	many	TRBD1	TRBJ2-5	TGTGCCAGCAGCTCGGGACAGGAGGAGACCCAGTACTTC	CASSSGQEETQYF
TRBV3-1	many	.	TRBJ2-3	TGTGCCAGCAGCCCCAATCCAGGGGCGAATACGCAGTATTTT	CASSPNPGANTQYF
TRBV30	.	TRBD2	TRBJ2-5	TGTGCCCCCCAGGCTGGCGGGAGCTATCAAGAGACCCAGTACTTC	CAPQAGGSYQETQYF
TRBV5-1	.	.	TRBJ2-3	TGCGCCAGCAGCCATGGGACCACCACAGATACGCAGTATTTT	CASSHGTTTDTQYF